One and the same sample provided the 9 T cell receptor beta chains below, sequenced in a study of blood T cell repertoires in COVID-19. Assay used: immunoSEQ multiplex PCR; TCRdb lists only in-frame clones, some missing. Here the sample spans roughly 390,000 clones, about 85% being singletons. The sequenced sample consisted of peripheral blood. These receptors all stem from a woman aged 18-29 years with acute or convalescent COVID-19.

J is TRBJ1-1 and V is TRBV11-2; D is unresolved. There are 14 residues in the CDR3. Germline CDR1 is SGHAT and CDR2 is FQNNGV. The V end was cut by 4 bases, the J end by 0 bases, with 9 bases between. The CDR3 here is CASSYNRMNTEAFF. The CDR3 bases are TGTGCCAGCAGCTACAACAGAATGAACACTGAAGCTTTCTTT.

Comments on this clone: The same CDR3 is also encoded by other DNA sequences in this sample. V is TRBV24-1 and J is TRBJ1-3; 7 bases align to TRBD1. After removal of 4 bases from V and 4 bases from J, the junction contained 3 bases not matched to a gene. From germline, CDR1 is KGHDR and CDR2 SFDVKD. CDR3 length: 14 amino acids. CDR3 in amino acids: CATSDPDRGNTIYF. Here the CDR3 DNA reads TGTGCCACCAGTGACCCGGACAGGGGAAACACCATATATTTT.

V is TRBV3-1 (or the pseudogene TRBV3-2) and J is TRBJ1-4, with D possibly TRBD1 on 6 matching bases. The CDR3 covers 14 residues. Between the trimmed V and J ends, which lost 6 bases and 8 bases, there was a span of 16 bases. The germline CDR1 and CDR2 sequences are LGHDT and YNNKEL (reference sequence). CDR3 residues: CASSQQGGMEKLFF. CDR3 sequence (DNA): TGTGCCAGCAGTCAACAGGGCGGAATGGAAAAACTGTTTTTT.

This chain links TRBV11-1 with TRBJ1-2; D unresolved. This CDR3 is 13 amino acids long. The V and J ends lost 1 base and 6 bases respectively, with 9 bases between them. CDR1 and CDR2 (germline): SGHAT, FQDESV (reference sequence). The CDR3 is CASSLVAGDGYTF. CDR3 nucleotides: TGTGCCAGCAGCTTAGTTGCCGGGGATGGCTACACCTTC. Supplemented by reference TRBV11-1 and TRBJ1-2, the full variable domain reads EAEVAQSPRYKITEKSQAVAFWCDPISGHATLYWYRQILGQGPELLVQFQDESVVDDSQLPKDRFSAERLKGVDSTLKIQPAELGDSAMYLCASSLVAGDGYTFGSGTRLTVV.

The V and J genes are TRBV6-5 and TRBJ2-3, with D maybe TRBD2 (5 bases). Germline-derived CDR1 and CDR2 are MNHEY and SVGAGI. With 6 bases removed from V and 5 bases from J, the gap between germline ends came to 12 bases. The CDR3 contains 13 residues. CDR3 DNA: TGTGCCAGCAGCCAGGATCGGGGAGATACGCAGTATTTT. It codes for CASSQDRGDTQYF.

CDR3 protein: CASSADRDGSPLHF. The CDR3 nucleotides read TGTGCCAGCAGTGCCGACAGGGACGGTTCACCCCTCCACTTT. The chain is built from TRBV28 and TRBJ1-6; 7 nucleotides line up with TRBD1. CDR3 length equals 14 residues. The germline V gene has CDR1 MDHEN and CDR2 SYDVKM. V was pared by 5 bases and J by 9 bases, with 7 bases of the junction left unmatched.

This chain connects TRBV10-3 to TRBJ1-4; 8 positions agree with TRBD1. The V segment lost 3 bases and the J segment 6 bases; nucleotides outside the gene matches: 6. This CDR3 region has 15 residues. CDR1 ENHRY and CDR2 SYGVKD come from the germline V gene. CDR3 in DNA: TGTGCCATCAGTGATACGAGACAGGGGTATGAAAAACTGTTTTTT. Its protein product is CAISDTRQGYEKLFF.

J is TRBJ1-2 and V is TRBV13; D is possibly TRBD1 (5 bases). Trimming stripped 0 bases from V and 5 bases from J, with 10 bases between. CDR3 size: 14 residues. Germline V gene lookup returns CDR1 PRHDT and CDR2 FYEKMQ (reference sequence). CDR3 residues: CASSLGVRAYGYTF. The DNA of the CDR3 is TGTGCCAGCAGCTTAGGCGTCAGGGCGTATGGCTACACCTTC.

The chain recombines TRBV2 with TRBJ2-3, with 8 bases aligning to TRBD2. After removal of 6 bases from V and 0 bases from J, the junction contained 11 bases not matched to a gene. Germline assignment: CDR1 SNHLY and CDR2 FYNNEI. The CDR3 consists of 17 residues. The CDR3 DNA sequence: TGTGCCAGCAGACGGACTAGCAACCGACCTAGCACAGATACGCAGTATTTT. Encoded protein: CASRRTSNRPSTDTQYF.